This is a list of T cell receptor beta chains from one sample in a study of T cell responses to AZD1222 COVID-19 vaccine. Produced via immunoSEQ multiplex PCR; TCRdb's table is partial and in-frame only. The repertoire consists of more than 150,000 clones, with around nine tenths occurring once and the leading ten covering over 6%. Sample: peripheral blood, taken after recovery from COVID-19. The receptors derive from an adult who had recovered from COVID-19. Both conserved end residues are part of each CDR3. D genes are given only for firm matches. Clone size is given for some rows only: seen once, a few or many times, or a class if the clone is expanded.

TRBJ2-5 | - | TRBV20-1 | TRBD2 | TGCAGTGCTAGTCTACAAGGGACTAGCGGTTTCCAAGAGACCCAGTACTTC | CSASLQGTSGFQETQYF
TRBJ1-1 | few | TRBV5-1 | - | TGCGCCAGCAGCTTACAGGGCAGCGGGAACACTGAAGCTTTCTTT | CASSLQGSGNTEAFF
TRBJ1-2 | once | TRBV6-6 | - | TGTGCCAGCAGTTACCCGGACAGCAACTATGGCTACACCTTC | CASSYPDSNYGYTF
TRBJ1-2 | - | TRBV11-2 | - | TGTGCCAGCAGCTTAGACCCGCTCTATGGCTACACCTTC | CASSLDPLYGYTF
TRBJ2-7 | - | TRBV5-1 | TRBD2 | TGCGCCAGCAGCCCCGAACCCGGGACTAGCGCACTCTACGAGCAGTACTTC | CASSPEPGTSALYEQYF
TRBJ1-4 | - | TRBV18 | - | TGTGCCAGCTCACCACCGGGTATTACAACTAATGAAAAACTGTTTTTT | CASSPPGITTNEKLFF
TRBJ2-2 | few | TRBV18 | - | TGTGCCAGCTCACCGAAGTACCCCGACGGGGAGCTGTTTTTT | CASSPKYPDGELFF
TRBJ1-4 | - | TRBV9 | - | TGTGCCAGCAGCGCGGACAGCGGTGAAAAACTGTTTTTT | CASSADSGEKLFF
TRBJ2-5 | once | TRBV5-1 | TRBD2 | TGCGCCAGCAGCCTAGGGACTAGCGGGAGGCATTACCAAGAGACCCAGTACTTC | CASSLGTSGRHYQETQYF
TRBJ1-4 | - | TRBV11-2 | TRBD1 | TGTGCCAGCAGCCGGACAGGGGGGCATGAAAAACTGTTTTTT | CASSRTGGHEKLFF
TRBJ2-1 | - | TRBV7-3 | - | TGTGCCAGCAGCTCGCTGACTAGGGGGAAGGGTGAGCAGTTCTTC | CASSSLTRGKGEQFF
TRBJ1-1 | - | TRBV12-5 | - | TGTGCTAGTGGTTTCTCACACACTGAAGCTTTCTTT | CASGFSHTEAFF
TRBJ2-5 | few | TRBV20-1 | - | TGCAGTCAAGGGGCGGGAGAGACCCAGTACTTC | CSQGAGETQYF
TRBJ1-2 | once | TRBV24-1 | TRBD1 | TGTGCCACCAGTGATTCCCGCGCAGGGGGAAATGGCTACACCTTC | CATSDSRAGGNGYTF
TRBJ2-1 | - | TRBV6-1 | TRBD2 | TGTGCCAGCAGTGCCGTCACCGTCGGACTAGTTGGAGGTAATGAGCAGTTCTTC | CASSAVTVGLVGGNEQFF
TRBJ1-1 | - | TRBV10-2 | - | TGCGCCAGCAGCACCTCCGAACTTGAAGCTTTCTTT | CASSTSELEAFF
TRBJ2-2 | - | TRBV4-2 | - | TGTGCCAGCAGGTTCGGGGGGCTGGGCACCGGGGAGCTGTTTTTT | CASRFGGLGTGELFF
TRBJ1-1 | few | TRBV28 | - | TGTGCCAGCAGTTTATCCCCCTGGGGGCCAGAGAATTGGAACACTGAAGCTTTCTTT | CASSLSPWGPENWNTEAFF
TRBJ2-1 | - | TRBV29-1 | - | TGCAGCGTCGCCGCCCAGAGCTCCTACAATGAGCAGTTCTTC | CSVAAQSSYNEQFF
TRBJ2-7 | medium-sized | TRBV2 | - | TGTGCCAGCAGCAGTCAGGGCTTGAGTCTCTACGAGCAGTACTTC | CASSSQGLSLYEQYF
TRBJ2-1 | - | TRBV7-9 | - | TGTGCCAGCAGCTTGGGTGGGGAGCAGTTCTTC | CASSLGGEQFF
TRBJ1-3 | - | TRBV12-2 | - | TGTGCAAGTCGCTTACCCCAGGGGACTACTGGAAACACCATATATTTT | CASRLPQGTTGNTIYF
TRBJ1-1 | - | TRBV5-1 | TRBD1 | TGCGCCAGCAGCTCCGGCACAAGACAGGGTCTGAACACTGAAGCTTTCTTT | CASSSGTRQGLNTEAFF
TRBJ2-7 | - | TRBV11-3 | TRBD1 | TGTGCCAGCAGCTTTACAGGGGTTAAAGAGCAGTACTTC | CASSFTGVKEQYF
TRBJ1-5 | - | TRBV6-2/TRBV6-3 | - | TGTGCCAGCAGTTACTACCCGGGCCTCAATAGCAATCAGCCCCAGCATTTT | CASSYYPGLNSNQPQHF
TRBJ1-2 | - | TRBV27 | - | TGTGCCAGCAGTCCCGAGGGGGGGCGAGCTAACTATGGCTACACCTTC | CASSPEGGRANYGYTF
TRBJ2-1 | - | TRBV5-6 | - | TGTGCCAGCAGCGTGAACACAGGGGCGGGGTACAATGAGCAGTTCTTC | CASSVNTGAGYNEQFF
TRBJ1-2 | - | TRBV7-9 | - | TGTGCCAGCAGCTTATACGGAGGCAACCCGAATGGCTACACCTTC | CASSLYGGNPNGYTF
TRBJ2-7 | - | TRBV4-2 | TRBD1 | TGTGCCAGCAGCCAAGAGGGGACAGCTGGCATCTACGAGCAGTACTTC | CASSQEGTAGIYEQYF
TRBJ2-7 | - | TRBV4-1 | - | TGCGCCAGCAGTCGGGGCGGCCCATACGAGCAGTACTTC | CASSRGGPYEQYF
TRBJ2-7 | - | TRBV12-5 | TRBD2 | TGTGCTAGTGGTTTTGAAGCTAGCGGGGGGAACGTTGACGAGCAGTACTTC | CASGFEASGGNVDEQYF
TRBJ2-2 | - | TRBV9 | - | TGTGCCAGCAGCGTAGACAGCGGCTTTAACACCGGGGAGCTGTTTTTT | CASSVDSGFNTGELFF
TRBJ2-1 | - | TRBV4-3 | TRBD1 | TGCGCCAGCAGCCCGACTGGACAGGCCTTGTACAATGAGCAGTTCTTC | CASSPTGQALYNEQFF
TRBJ1-1 | - | TRBV12-3/TRBV12-4 | - | TGTACAACGTGGGGGAACACTGAAGCTTTCTTT | CTTWGNTEAFF
TRBJ2-3 | - | TRBV15 | - | TGTGCCACCAGCAGAGATGTCGACAACACAGATACGCAGTATTTT | CATSRDVDNTDTQYF
TRBJ2-1 | few | TRBV7-9 | - | TGTGCCAGCAGCTTAGACAGGGACCTTAGCAATGAGCAGTTCTTC | CASSLDRDLSNEQFF
TRBJ2-5 | - | TRBV18 | TRBD2 | TGTGCCAGCTCACCAAGGGCCAGCGGGGGGGAAGAGACCCAGTACTTC | CASSPRASGGEETQYF
TRBJ2-3 | - | TRBV9 | TRBD1 | TGTGCCAGCAACAGGGGGGCCGGGGAGGATACGCAGTATTTT | CASNRGAGEDTQYF
TRBJ2-7 | - | TRBV5-4 | - | TGTGCCAGCAGCCCGCGACAGTCTTACCCCTACGAGCAGTACTTC | CASSPRQSYPYEQYF
TRBJ2-1 | - | TRBV5-4 | TRBD2 | TGTGCCAGCAGCCCCGGGGGAGCGGGGGGGCGACGGTCCTACAATGAGCAGTTCTTC | CASSPGGAGGRRSYNEQFF
TRBJ2-1 | - | TRBV13 | TRBD2 | TGTGCCAGCAGCCCAGCTAGACTAGCTATCTACAATGAGCAGTTCTTC | CASSPARLAIYNEQFF
TRBJ2-1 | - | TRBV20-1 | - | TGCAGTGCTAGTATGGGATCCTACAATGAGCAGTTCTTC | CSASMGSYNEQFF
TRBJ2-7 | once | TRBV3-1/TRBV3-2 | TRBD2 | TGTGCCAGCAGCCAAAGCAGCGGGAGACGGGAGCAGTACTTC | CASSQSSGRREQYF
TRBJ1-2 | - | TRBV6-5 | TRBD1 | TGTGCCAGCAGGGTCGACAGGGCGGGTTTGGGCTACACCTTC | CASRVDRAGLGYTF
TRBJ2-7 | - | TRBV7-9 | TRBD1 | TGTGCCAGCAGCTTATATCAGACAGGGGGCCACGAGCAGTACTTC | CASSLYQTGGHEQYF
TRBJ2-2 | - | TRBV7-3 | TRBD2 | TGTGCCAGCAGCTCTAGCGGAATCACCGGGGAGCTGTTTTTT | CASSSSGITGELFF
TRBJ2-2 | - | TRBV11-3 | - | TGTGCCAGCAGCTCCCGTTCATCCTGGGAGCTGTTTTTT | CASSSRSSWELFF
TRBJ1-5 | - | TRBV5-1 | - | TGCGCCAGCAGCTTGGTCGGGGGGAATCAGCCCCAGCATTTT | CASSLVGGNQPQHF
TRBJ1-2 | - | TRBV12-3/TRBV12-4 | TRBD1 | TGTGCCAGCGGACAGGGTTCGGACTATGGCTACACCTTC | CASGQGSDYGYTF
TRBJ2-3 | - | TRBV5-1 | - | TGCGCCAGCAGCGCCCAGAAAGATACGCAGTATTTT | CASSAQKDTQYF
TRBJ1-2 | once | TRBV3-1/TRBV3-2 | - | TGTGCCAGCAGCCAAGTCCAGGGGGGCTACACCTTC | CASSQVQGGYTF
TRBJ1-1 | - | TRBV9 | - | TGTGCCAGCAGCGTAGGGGTGGGCACTGAAGCTTTCTTT | CASSVGVGTEAFF
TRBJ1-2 | - | TRBV7-2 | TRBD1 | TGTGCCAGCAGCTCATTACAGGGGGCGCCTCATGGCTACACCTTC | CASSSLQGAPHGYTF
TRBJ2-2 | - | TRBV28 | TRBD1 | TGTGCCAGCAGAACCGCAGGGGGCCGCACCGGGGAGCTGTTTTTT | CASRTAGGRTGELFF
TRBJ1-3 | few | TRBV28 | - | TGTGCCGTGCCAGTTGGGAAGGAAGGAAACACCATATATTTT | CAVPVGKEGNTIYF